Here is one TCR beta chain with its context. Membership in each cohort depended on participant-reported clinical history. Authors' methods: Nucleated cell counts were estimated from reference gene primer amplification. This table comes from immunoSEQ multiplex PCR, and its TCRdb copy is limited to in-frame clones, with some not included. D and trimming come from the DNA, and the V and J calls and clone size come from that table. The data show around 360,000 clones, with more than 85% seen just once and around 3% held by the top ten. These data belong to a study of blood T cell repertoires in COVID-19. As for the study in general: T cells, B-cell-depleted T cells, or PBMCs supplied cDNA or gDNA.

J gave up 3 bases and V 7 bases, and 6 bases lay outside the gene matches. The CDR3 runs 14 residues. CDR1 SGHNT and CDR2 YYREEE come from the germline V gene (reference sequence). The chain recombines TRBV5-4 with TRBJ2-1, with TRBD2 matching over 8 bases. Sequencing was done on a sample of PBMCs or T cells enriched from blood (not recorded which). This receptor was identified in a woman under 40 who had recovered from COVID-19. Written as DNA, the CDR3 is TGTGCCAGCGACGACGGGAGGGGCTACAATGAGCAGTTCTTC. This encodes CASDDGRGYNEQFF.